The text below deals with one T cell receptor beta chain. Original data processing: Researchers report that nucleated cell counts were estimated from reference gene primer amplification. The method was immunoSEQ multiplex PCR; TCRdb's version includes in-frame clones alone and lacks a portion of them. The D gene and trimming were derived from the DNA, and the V and J assignments and clone size from that table. This sample has 280,000 or so clones, with 70% to 90% found just once. The sample belongs to a study of blood T cell repertoires in COVID-19. Across the study: The origin of the acute and convalescent COVID-19 samples was the United States, Italy and Spain. Nucleic acid was either cDNA or gDNA, and it came from T cells, B-cell-depleted T cells, or PBMCs.

The V segment lost 5 bases and the J segment 6 bases; nucleotides outside the gene matches: 4. The CDR3 totals 13 residues. CDR1 MNHEY and CDR2 SVGAGI come from the germline V gene. This TCR was sampled from a woman aged 25-40 years who had recovered from COVID-19. The chain employs TRBV6-5 and TRBJ2-1, with 7 bases aligning to TRBD2. Sequenced input: peripheral blood. The CDR3 spells CASSTGGFNEQFF. The CDR3 nucleotides are TGTGCCAGCAGTACGGGGGGTTTCAATGAGCAGTTCTTC.